This T cell receptor (beta chain) was documented in a study of control samples from healthy donors and cancer patients. The germline V and J ends were trimmed by 5 bases and 8 bases, with 9 bases remaining between them. Germline CDR1 SGHVS, CDR2 FQNEAQ. The CDR3 loop spans 11 amino acids. The method was immunoSEQ multiplex PCR; TCRdb's version includes in-frame clones alone and lacks a portion of them. Its listing shows about 190,000 clones. This receptor was obtained from a woman under 40 in good health. The genes are TRBV7-8 and TRBJ1-2, with D uncertain. The sequenced sample was blood. CDR3 residues: CASSPGPGYTF. In DNA form, the CDR3 reads TGTGCCAGCAGCCCCGGTCCGGGCTACACCTTC.